This T cell receptor beta chain is from a study of T cell responses to AZD1222 COVID-19 vaccine. Assay used: immunoSEQ multiplex PCR; TCRdb lists only in-frame clones, some missing. The sample lists 55,000 to 75,000 clones; 79% were seen once. The CDR3 has 12 amino acids. Trimming removed 11 bases from V and 8 bases from J, with 16 bases in between. Per germline, CDR1 SNHLY and CDR2 FYNNEI. This TCR derives from an adult in good health. The source was peripheral blood, collected on day 0 of MenACWY control vaccination. This chain links TRBV2 with TRBJ1-5, with D possibly matching TRBD1 (6 bases). The CDR3: CASRGGAEPQHF. CDR3 bases: TGTGCCTCAAGGGGGGGGGCAGAGCCCCAGCATTTT.